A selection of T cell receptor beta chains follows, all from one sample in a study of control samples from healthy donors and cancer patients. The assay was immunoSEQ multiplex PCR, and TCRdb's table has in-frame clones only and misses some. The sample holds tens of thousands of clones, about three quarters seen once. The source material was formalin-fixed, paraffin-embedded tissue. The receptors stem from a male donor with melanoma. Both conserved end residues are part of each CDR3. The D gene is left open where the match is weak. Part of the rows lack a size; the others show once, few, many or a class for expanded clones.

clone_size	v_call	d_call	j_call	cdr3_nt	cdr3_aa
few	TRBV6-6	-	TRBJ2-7	TGTGCCAGCAGTCGTCTGGGGGAAGTTAACGAGCAGTACTTC	CASSRLGEVNEQYF
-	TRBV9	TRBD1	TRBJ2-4	TGTGCCAGCAGCGTGGAACAGGGGCAGGGGAACATTCAGTACTTC	CASSVEQGQGNIQYF
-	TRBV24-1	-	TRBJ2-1	TGTGCCACCAGTGATTTAGGTAGCTCCTACAATGAGCAGTTCTTC	CATSDLGSSYNEQFF
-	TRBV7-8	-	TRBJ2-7	TGTGCCAGCAGCTTAGCAACCAGTCGTAGCTACGAGCAGTACTTC	CASSLATSRSYEQYF
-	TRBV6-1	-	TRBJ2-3	TGTGCCAGCAGTGACACATTCAATACAGATACGCAGTATTTT	CASSDTFNTDTQYF
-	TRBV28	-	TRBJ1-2	TGTGCCAGCAGGACGGACCAAGAAGGTGGCTACACCTTC	CASRTDQEGGYTF
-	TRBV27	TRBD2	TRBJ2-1	TGTGCCAGCAGTCCAGGGTCTAGCGGGAGGCAGCAGTTCTTC	CASSPGSSGRQQFF
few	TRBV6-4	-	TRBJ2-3	TGTGCCAGCACTCAACCCCCGCGCCTCACAGATACGCAGTATTTT	CASTQPPRLTDTQYF
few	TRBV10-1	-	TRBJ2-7	TGCGCCAGCAGTGCCTACGGACACAACACCTACGAGCAGTACTTC	CASSAYGHNTYEQYF
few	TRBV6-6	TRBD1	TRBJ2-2	TGTGCCAGCAGGCCCCAGGGGGCGCCCACCGGGGAGCTGTTTTTT	CASRPQGAPTGELFF
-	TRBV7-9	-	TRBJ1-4	TGTGCCAGCAGCTTAAAACCCGACAGACTGTTTTTT	CASSLKPDRLFF
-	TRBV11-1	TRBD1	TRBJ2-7	TGTGCCAGCAGCCTTCGACAGGGGGCTTTTCCCGAGCAGTACTTC	CASSLRQGAFPEQYF
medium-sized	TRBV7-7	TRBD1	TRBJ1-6	TGTGCCAGCAGCCAATACCTTAGACAGGGAGAGGAGTCACCCCTCCACTTT	CASSQYLRQGEESPLHF
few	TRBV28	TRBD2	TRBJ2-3	TGTGCCAGCAGTCAGGGACTAGCGGGAGGAATAGATACGCAGTATTTT	CASSQGLAGGIDTQYF
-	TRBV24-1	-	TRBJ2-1	TGTGCCACCAGTGATTTGTCTAGGCATGAGCAGTTCTTC	CATSDLSRHEQFF
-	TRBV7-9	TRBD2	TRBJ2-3	TGTGCCAGCAGCCCCGTAGCGGGAGGGCCCACAGATACGCAGTATTTT	CASSPVAGGPTDTQYF
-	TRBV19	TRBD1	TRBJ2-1	TGTGCCAGCCGGGGGACAGGGGACAATGAGCAGTTCTTC	CASRGTGDNEQFF
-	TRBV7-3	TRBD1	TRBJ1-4	TGTGCCAGCAGCTTACCGACAGGGCCTAATGAAAAACTGTTTTTT	CASSLPTGPNEKLFF
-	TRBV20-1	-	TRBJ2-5	TGCAGTGCTAGTTTTGCCCAAGAGACCCAGTACTTC	CSASFAQETQYF
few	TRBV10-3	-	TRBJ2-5	TGTGCCATGGCTGCGCGTCGTGGGAGAGGTGAAGAGACCCAGTACTTC	CAMAARRGRGEETQYF
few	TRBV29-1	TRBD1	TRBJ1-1	TGCAGCGTAATGACAGGGGGCACTGAAGCTTTCTTT	CSVMTGGTEAFF
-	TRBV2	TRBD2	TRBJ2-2	TGTGCCAGCAGGGAAGCGGGAGGGAACACCGGGGAGCTGTTTTTT	CASREAGGNTGELFF
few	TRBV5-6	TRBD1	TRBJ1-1	TGTGCCAGCAGCTTGGATTGGACAGGGGACACTGAAGCTTTCTTT	CASSLDWTGDTEAFF
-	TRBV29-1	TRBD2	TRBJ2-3	TGCAGCGTTGGGACTAGTGGGAACACAGATACGCAGTATTTT	CSVGTSGNTDTQYF
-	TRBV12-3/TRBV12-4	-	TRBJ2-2	TGTGCCAGCAGTTTAAAGGCAGCCGGGGAGCTGTTTTTT	CASSLKAAGELFF
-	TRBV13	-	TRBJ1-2	TGTGCCAGCAGCTTTAACAGAGGCTATGGCTACACCTTC	CASSFNRGYGYTF
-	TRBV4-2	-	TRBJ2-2	TGTGCCAGCAGCCAAGATTTCGGCTCCGGGGAGCTGTTTTTT	CASSQDFGSGELFF
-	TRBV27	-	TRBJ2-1	TGTGCCAGCCAGCGAGCGCCTTACAATGAGCAGTTCTTC	CASQRAPYNEQFF
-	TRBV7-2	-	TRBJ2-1	TGTGCCAGCAGCTTAGAACAGCAAACGTACAATGAGCAGTTCTTC	CASSLEQQTYNEQFF
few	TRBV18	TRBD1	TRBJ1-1	TGTGCCAGCTCACCCCCAAACCATCGACAGGGTCGGAACACTGAAGCTTTCTTT	CASSPPNHRQGRNTEAFF
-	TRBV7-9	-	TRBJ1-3	TGTGCCAGCAGCCGCGCGTGGGGCTCTGGAAACACCATATATTTT	CASSRAWGSGNTIYF
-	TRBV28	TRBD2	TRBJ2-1	TGTGCCAGCAGTATAGCGGGTGGAGGCACACCATACAATGAGCAGTTCTTC	CASSIAGGGTPYNEQFF
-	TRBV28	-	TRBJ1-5	TGTGCCAGCAGTTTAGAACACCTTGATCAGCCCCAGCATTTT	CASSLEHLDQPQHF
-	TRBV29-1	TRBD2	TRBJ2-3	TGCAGCGTTCTATCCCGGGCCGTGGCGGGAGGAGGGGCCACAGATACGCAGTATTTT	CSVLSRAVAGGGATDTQYF
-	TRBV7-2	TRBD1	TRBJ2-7	TGTGCCAGCAGCTTAAGGCCCTCCGGGACAGAAGCCTACGAGCAGTACTTC	CASSLRPSGTEAYEQYF
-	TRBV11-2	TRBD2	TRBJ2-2	TGTGCCAGCAGCCTAGCGGGAGGGACCGGGGAGCTGTTTTTT	CASSLAGGTGELFF
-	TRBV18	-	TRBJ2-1	TGTGCCAGCTCAGTCTCAGGGTCCTACAATGAGCAGTTCTTC	CASSVSGSYNEQFF
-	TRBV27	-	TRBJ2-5	TGTGCCAGCAGTTTTGGAAGGGCGGCGACCCAGTACTTC	CASSFGRAATQYF
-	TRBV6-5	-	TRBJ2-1	TGTGCCAGCAGTTACACCTCCCGGGACTCTAGTGAGCAGTTCTTC	CASSYTSRDSSEQFF
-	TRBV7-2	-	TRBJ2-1	TGTGCCAGCAGCTTTAAGGGGTTAGGGGGCTACAATGAGCAGTTCTTC	CASSFKGLGGYNEQFF